Below, 10 T cell receptor beta chains from the same sample are listed, as sequenced in a study of a mutant IDH1 vaccine in newly diagnosed glioma. The time point denotes: baseline, week 1 (first vaccination visit). Treatment of the sample: pre-vaccination baseline after standard-of-care therapy. Produced via immunoSEQ multiplex PCR; TCRdb's table is partial and in-frame only. The sample has about 32,000 clones, about four fifths seen once; the top ten hold approximately 19%. This specimen consisted of PBMCs, obtained from a glioma patient treated with radiotherapy, temozolomide or both. The receptors come from a man aged 25-40 years with glioma.

The V call is TRBV28, the J call TRBJ2-1; 15 nucleotides line up with TRBD2. Unmatched junction bases numbered 12, after V lost 6 bases and J lost 0 bases. The CDR3 runs 20 residues. CDR1 and CDR2 (germline): MDHEN, SYDVKM. The DNA for the CDR3 is TGTGCCAGCAGCCACTTGGGACTAGCGGGAGGAACAAGCTCCTACAATGAGCAGTTCTTC. Translating gives CASSHLGLAGGTSSYNEQFF.

The chain combines TRBV27 with TRBJ1-2; D is perhaps TRBD1 (5 bases). Germline V gene lookup returns CDR1 MNHEY and CDR2 SMNVEV (reference sequence). CDR3 length: 15 amino acids. V shed 6 bases and J shed 4 bases, with 18 bases lying between them. CDR3 sequence: CASSNFPGWGYGYTF. The CDR3 DNA reads TGTGCCAGCAGCAACTTCCCAGGGTGGGGCTATGGCTACACCTTC.

The chain joins TRBV6-6 to TRBJ1-5; perhaps TRBD1 as D (5 bases). V was pared by 6 bases and J by 2 bases, with 11 bases between. Germline V gene lookup returns CDR1 MNHNY and CDR2 SVGAGI (reference sequence). CDR3 length: 14 amino acids. Written as DNA, the CDR3 is TGTGCCAGCAGCCCCGGGACGGGCAATCAGCCCCAGCATTTT. Protein product: CASSPGTGNQPQHF.

The chain has TRBV4-3 and TRBJ1-1; D is unresolved. Germline assignment: CDR1 LGHNA and CDR2 YSLEER. CDR3 length: 16 amino acids. V shed 2 bases and J shed 1 base, with 14 bases lying between them. CDR3 sequence (DNA): TGCGCCAGCAGCCAACCGCTAGGAGGTGGGAACACTGAAGCTTTCTTT. Translated: CASSQPLGGGNTEAFF.

This chain joins TRBV30 and TRBJ2-7; 9 bases are a match to TRBD1. The CDR3 is made up of 11 amino acids. V was pared by 5 bases and J by 6 bases, with 2 bases of the junction left unmatched. The germline gives CDR1 GTSNPN, CDR2 SVGIG (reference sequence). CDR3 sequence: CAWQDRGEQYF. CDR3 in DNA: TGTGCCTGGCAGGACAGGGGCGAGCAGTACTTC.

CDR3 in amino acids: CASSERAGTYGYTF. The CDR3 region has the DNA TGTGCCAGCAGTGAAAGGGCGGGGACCTATGGCTACACCTTC. The chain has TRBV2 and TRBJ1-2, with D maybe TRBD1 (5 bases). The CDR3 length is 14 residues. V lost 2 bases to trimming and J lost 4 bases, with 11 bases between them. Germline assignment: CDR1 SNHLY and CDR2 FYNNEI. Full variable domain (rest looked up from reference TRBV2 and TRBJ1-2): EPEVTQTPSHQVTQMGQEVILRCVPISNHLYFYWYRQILGQKVEFLVSFYNNEISEKSEIFDDQFSVERPDGSNFTLKIRSTKLEDSAMYFCASSERAGTYGYTFGSGTRLTVV.

The J gene is TRBJ1-2, the V gene TRBV2, with a tentative D call TRBD1 (5 bases). V was clipped by 6 bases and J by 0 bases, with 17 bases between them. The CDR3 is 16 amino acids. Looked up from germline, CDR1 is SNHLY and CDR2 is FYNNEI. CDR3 sequence (DNA): TGTGCCAGCAGGGGGCGTGCCGGGGTCGCTAACTATGGCTACACCTTC. Translated: CASRGRAGVANYGYTF.

This chain joins TRBV4-3 and TRBJ2-3, with 10 bases fitting TRBD1. V gave up 0 bases and J gave up 4 bases; unmatched junction bases: 4. The length of the CDR3 is 16 residues. Germline V gene lookup returns CDR1 LGHNA and CDR2 YSLEER. The CDR3 bases are TGCGCCAGCAGCCAAGAATTTGGACAGGGGGCAGATACGCAGTATTTT. Protein: CASSQEFGQGADTQYF.

J is TRBJ2-7 and V is TRBV28; the match to TRBD2 covers 8 bases. This CDR3 has 14 amino acids. V lost 5 bases, J lost 3 bases, and 6 bases stayed unmatched. From germline, CDR1 is MDHEN and CDR2 SYDVKM. The CDR3 DNA reads TGTGCCAGCAGTGAACACGGGACTAGCTACGAGCAGTACTTC. The encoded protein is CASSEHGTSYEQYF.

The V gene is TRBV29-1, the J gene TRBJ2-7, with D hard to call. V gave up 0 bases and J gave up 3 bases, with 9 bases separating them. This CDR3 contains 13 residues. Looked up from germline, CDR1 is SQVTM and CDR2 is ANQGSEA. The CDR3 DNA follows: TGCAGCGTTGAAGATTCGACGATCTACGAGCAGTACTTC. This encodes CSVEDSTIYEQYF.